These 10 T cell receptor beta chains came from one sample sequenced in a study of OX40 agonist ivuxolimab in advanced cancers. Library creation used the immunoSEQ multiplex PCR assay. The clones in this table, taken by TCRdb from immuneACCESS, are in-frame only. Not every clone is retained; where verified, under half of the shortfall comes from an unresolved V gene, and the cause of the rest is unknown. Here the sample has 95,000 to 100,000 clones; about four fifths occur a single time. Almost 1.5% of the sample comes from the top ten. The sample here was CD4+ or CD8+ T cells sorted from blood, taken in a trial of the OX40 agonist ivuxolimab. These TCRs come from an adult with an advanced solid tumor such as melanoma, head and neck, liver or kidney cancer.

This clone was seen a single time. The chain carries TRBV6-6 and TRBJ1-5; D is possibly TRBD1 (5 bases). Germline CDR1 reads MNHNY; CDR2 reads SVGAGI (reference sequence). Trimming took 0 bases from V and 2 from J, leaving 11 bases between them. The CDR3 is 16 residues long. CDR3 in amino acids: CASSYSRGAGNQPQHF. CDR3 nucleotide sequence: TGTGCCAGCAGTTACTCTCGGGGCGCCGGCAATCAGCCCCAGCATTTT.

This rearrangement joins TRBV2 to TRBJ2-2, with a weak D call TRBD1 (8 bases). Germline lookup yields CDR1 SNHLY and CDR2 FYNNEI. V was shortened by 6 bases and J by 6 bases, with 14 bases between the two germline ends. CDR3 length equals 14 residues. In DNA form, the CDR3 reads TGTGCCAGCAGGATCACAGGGGGGGCCGGGGAGCTGTTTTTT. Amino acid sequence: CASRITGGAGELFF.

The chain joins TRBV5-6 to TRBJ1-4; 7 nucleotides agree with TRBD1. In germline, CDR1 is SGHDT, CDR2 YYEEEE. The CDR3 contains 16 residues. The junction had 9 bases not matched to a gene; V was cut back by 0 bases and J by 7 bases. CDR3 in DNA: TGTGCCAGCAGCTTGGACCCGACAGGGAGTAGTGAAAAACTGTTTTTT. Protein product: CASSLDPTGSSEKLFF.

The CDR3 bases are TGTGCCAGCAGCTTCACAAGGGGGGAGACCCAGTACTTC. This gives the protein CASSFTRGETQYF. The chain joins TRBV7-3 to TRBJ2-5, with a weak D call TRBD1 (6 bases). This CDR3 has 13 amino acids. V lost 3 bases, J lost 5 bases, and 10 bases lay in between. Germline CDR1 reads SGHTA; CDR2 reads FQGTGA.

The rearrangement uses TRBV2 and TRBJ2-5, with no clear D. This CDR3 is built from 13 residues. With 6 bases removed from V and 5 bases from J, the gap between germline ends came to 13 bases. Germline CDR1 and CDR2: SNHLY and FYNNEI. The CDR3 is CASRQTGLETQYF. CDR3 bases: TGTGCCAGCAGACAGACCGGGCTCGAGACCCAGTACTTC.

J is TRBJ1-1 and V is TRBV5-1, with D hard to call. Trimming took 5 bases from V and 3 from J, leaving 14 bases between them. The CDR3 runs to 14 residues. Germline V lookup: CDR1 SGHRS, CDR2 YFSETQ. CDR3: CASRLSSTDTEAFF. The CDR3 nucleotides are TGCGCCAGCAGACTTTCCAGCACGGACACTGAAGCTTTCTTT.

The chain links TRBV2 to TRBJ2-7, with D hard to call. The V end lost 7 bases, the J end lost 2 bases, and 12 bases lay between the germline ends. CDR3 size: 13 residues. Germline CDR1 is SNHLY and CDR2 is FYNNEI. CDR3 sequence (DNA): TGTGCCAGCATGTATCAACCCACCTACGAGCAGTACTTC. Its protein product is CASMYQPTYEQYF.

This chain joins TRBV30 and TRBJ1-2; possible D gene TRBD1, 6 bases. CDR1 and CDR2 (germline): GTSNPN, SVGIG (reference sequence). V lost 2 bases and J lost 4, with 14 bases in between. This CDR3 contains 14 residues. CDR3 nucleotide sequence: TGTGCCTGGAGTCCCCCAGGGGAGACCTATGGCTACACCTTC. It translates to CAWSPPGETYGYTF.

The V gene is TRBV7-9, the J gene TRBJ1-6; D unresolved. The CDR3 covers 16 residues. Trimming took off 5 bases at V and 0 bases at J, with 11 bases between the two ends. Germline V gene lookup returns CDR1 SEHNR and CDR2 FQNEAQ (reference sequence). CDR3 loop: CASSPGGASYNSPLHF. The CDR3 DNA sequence: TGTGCCAGCAGCCCCGGTGGAGCCTCCTATAATTCACCCCTCCACTTT.

The V call is TRBV28, the J call TRBJ2-3; 12 positions match TRBD2. V gave up 6 bases and J gave up 5 bases; unmatched junction bases: 9. This CDR3 comprises 16 residues. Per germline, CDR1 MDHEN and CDR2 SYDVKM. This chain's CDR3 is CASSTQTSGGRDTQYF. CDR3 DNA: TGTGCCAGCAGCACCCAGACTAGCGGGGGACGAGATACGCAGTATTTT.